Each of the 29 T cell receptor beta chains below was sequenced from the same sample in a study of blood T cell repertoires in COVID-19. The method was immunoSEQ multiplex PCR; TCRdb's version includes in-frame clones alone and lacks a portion of them. The table records some 250,000 clones, more than 75% of them present only once. Sequences were obtained from PBMCs or T cells enriched from blood (not recorded which). All receptors come from a middle-aged woman with acute COVID-19.

The V and J genes are TRBV19 and TRBJ1-1; 7 nucleotides agree with TRBD1. Trimming cost V 4 bases and J 4 bases; bases outside gene matches: 12. The CDR3 contains 16 residues. From germline, CDR1 is LNHDA and CDR2 SQIVND (reference sequence). The CDR3 coding sequence is TGTGCCAGTAGTAACGCTCGAGGGGGCGGACGCACTGAAGCTTTCTTT. It is translated as CASSNARGGGRTEAFF.

The rearrangement joins TRBV29-1 to TRBJ2-1; 7 bases are a match to TRBD2. V gave up 3 bases and J gave up 4 bases; unmatched junction bases: 3. Germline V gene data show CDR1 as SQVTM and CDR2 as ANQGSEA. This CDR3 comprises 13 residues. CDR3 sequence (DNA): TGCAGCGTTGACTGGGGGGGGTACAATGAGCAGTTCTTC. Its protein is CSVDWGGYNEQFF.

This clone was detected only once. This rearrangement joins TRBV10-3 to TRBJ1-2, with TRBD1 matching over 8 bases. There are 12 residues in the CDR3. Germline lookup yields CDR1 ENHRY and CDR2 SYGVKD. The junction had 4 bases not matched to a gene; V was cut back by 10 bases and J by 3 bases. The CDR3 bases are TGTGCCAGCCTGGACAGGGACTATGGCTACACCTTC. This gives the protein CASLDRDYGYTF.

This sequence joins TRBV10-1 and TRBJ1-2; TRBD1 is a possible D gene (6 bases). Trimming took 4 bases from V and 2 from J, leaving 8 bases between them. CDR1 is WNHNN and CDR2 is SYGVQD in the germline V gene (reference sequence). The CDR3 loop spans 13 amino acids. The CDR3 coding sequence is TGCGCCAGCAGTGCGGACAGAAACTATGGCTACACCTTC. Protein product: CASSADRNYGYTF.

The chain links TRBV19 to TRBJ1-6; the D gene is possibly TRBD1 (6 bases). CDR3 length equals 15 residues. The germline V gene has CDR1 LNHDA and CDR2 SQIVND (reference sequence). The V end was cut by 4 bases, the J end by 9 bases, with 16 bases between. The CDR3 here is CASSTTGGVGSPLHF. The CDR3 DNA follows: TGTGCCAGTAGTACGACAGGTGGGGTCGGTTCACCCCTCCACTTT.

The chain uses TRBV27 and TRBJ2-7; D uncertain. Trimming cost V 0 bases and J 2 bases, with 5 bases left between them. Germline V lookup: CDR1 MNHEY, CDR2 SMNVEV (reference sequence). The length of the CDR3 is 13 residues. The CDR3 loop reads CASSLSSTYEQYF. CDR3 coding DNA: TGTGCCAGCAGTTTATCCAGTACCTACGAGCAGTACTTC.

This chain's CDR3 is CASSPLTGTGDPGTEAFF. The CDR3 DNA sequence: TGTGCCAGTAGTCCTTTAACCGGGACAGGAGATCCGGGCACTGAAGCTTTCTTT. The rearrangement uses TRBV19 and TRBJ1-1; TRBD1 agrees at 8 bases. V trimming: 5 bases; J trimming: 4 bases; junction bases outside the gene matches: 18. This CDR3 has 18 residues. Looked up from germline, CDR1 is LNHDA and CDR2 is SQIVND (reference sequence).

J is TRBJ1-1 and V is TRBV5-1; 7 bases agree with TRBD1. CDR1 is SGHRS, CDR2 YFSETQ, per germline. J gave up 1 base and V 4 bases, and 7 bases lay outside the gene matches. The CDR3 runs 15 residues. CDR3 nucleotides: TGCGCCAGCAGCCTGTCAGGGGGTCCGAACACTGAAGCTTTCTTT. Translated: CASSLSGGPNTEAFF.

CDR3 nucleotide sequence: TGTGCGTCCCGGCGGGTGGCTAATGAAAAACTGTTTTTT. Amino acids: CASRRVANEKLFF. The chain combines TRBV7-9 with TRBJ1-4; no clear D. The CDR3 loop spans 13 amino acids. Germline CDR1 and CDR2: SEHNR and FQNEAQ (reference sequence).

This clone has more than one count but fewer than ten. V and J are TRBV19 and TRBJ2-7, with TRBD1 matching 7 bases. Germline V gene sequence: CDR1 LNHDA, CDR2 SQIVND (reference sequence). J was trimmed by 2 bases and V by 3 bases; bases with no gene match: 4. The CDR3 spans 14 residues. The CDR3 here is CASSMGTDPYEQYF. CDR3 DNA: TGTGCCAGTAGTATGGGGACAGATCCCTACGAGCAGTACTTC.

The chain links TRBV19 to TRBJ2-4; D may be TRBD2 (6 bases). This CDR3 has 16 amino acids. Trimming removed 3 bases from V and 3 bases from J, with 15 bases in between. The germline V gene encodes CDR1 LNHDA and CDR2 SQIVND (reference sequence). This CDR3 is CASSMGGLWDKNIQYF. The DNA for the CDR3 is TGTGCCAGTAGTATGGGGGGTCTGTGGGACAAAAACATTCAGTACTTC.

As to this clone: This specimen includes other DNA sequences encoding the same CDR3. The chain links TRBV5-6 to TRBJ2-6; the D gene is possibly TRBD1 (5 bases). Deletions cut 2 bases from V and 1 base from J, with 7 bases between. The CDR3 is 15 residues long. CDR1 SGHDT and CDR2 YYEEEE come from the germline V gene. CDR3 in amino acids: CASSLAGSGANVLTF. DNA of the CDR3: TGTGCCAGCAGCTTAGCAGGGTCTGGGGCCAACGTCCTGACTTTC.

CDR3 region: CASSKSSGGAYEQYF. The CDR3 bases are TGTGCCAGCAGCAAGTCTAGCGGGGGTGCCTACGAGCAGTACTTC. The V gene is TRBV7-3, the J gene TRBJ2-7; 10 bases line up with TRBD2. This CDR3 region has 15 residues. Germline assignment: CDR1 SGHTA and CDR2 FQGTGA. J lost 2 bases, V lost 5 bases, and 6 bases had no gene match.

The chain has TRBV19 and TRBJ2-7; tentatively, D is TRBD1 (6 bases). The CDR3 is made up of 14 amino acids. Trimming shortened V by 4 bases and J by 5 bases, and 15 bases separated the two germline ends. CDR1 is LNHDA and CDR2 is SQIVND in the germline V gene (reference sequence). This CDR3 reads CASSTLQGSNEQYF. The CDR3 region has the DNA TGTGCCAGTAGTACTTTACAGGGATCCAACGAGCAGTACTTC.

The chain is built from TRBV29-1 and TRBJ2-3; 8 bases fit TRBD1. The CDR3 extends over 13 amino acids. Germline CDR1 SQVTM, CDR2 ANQGSEA. Trimming cost V 1 base and J 5 bases; bases outside gene matches: 2. CDR3 DNA sequence: TGCAGCGTTGAAGGCAGGGGGCAAGATACGCAGTATTTT. Its protein product is CSVEGRGQDTQYF.

The rearrangement links TRBV2 to TRBJ2-5; D remains ambiguous. Trimming removed 2 bases at V and 2 bases at J, with 6 bases between. CDR1 and CDR2 from the germline V gene are SNHLY and FYNNEI. CDR3 length equals 13 residues. The CDR3 coding sequence is TGTGCCAGCAGTGAACGCAGACAAGAGACCCAGTACTTC. Protein: CASSERRQETQYF.

The chain combines TRBV7-9 with TRBJ1-1; TRBD1 matches 9 bases. Per germline, CDR1 SEHNR and CDR2 FQNEAQ (reference sequence). The CDR3 is 14 amino acids. Trimming cost V 5 bases and J 4 bases; bases outside gene matches: 5. The CDR3 reads CASSDTDRGTEAFF. Here the CDR3 DNA reads TGTGCCAGCAGCGACACGGACAGGGGCACTGAAGCTTTCTTT.

V usage is TRBV11-3 and J usage is TRBJ2-1; 7 bases map to TRBD2. V was clipped by 2 bases and J by 6 bases; unmatched bases: 7. The CDR3 extends over 15 amino acids. Germline CDR1 SGHNT, CDR2 YENEEA. CDR3 in DNA: TGTGCCAGCAGCTTATCCGGACTAGTTCTCAATGAGCAGTTCTTC. It yields the protein CASSLSGLVLNEQFF.

V usage is TRBV7-2 and J usage is TRBJ2-7, with 8 bases that match TRBD2. Germline V CDR1 and CDR2: SGHTA, FQGNSA. Trimming at V came to 1 base and at J to 8 bases, leaving 10 bases not matched to a gene. The CDR3 totals 15 residues. In DNA form, the CDR3 reads TGTGCCAGCAGCTTAGTCGGGGGGACTAGGGTTCAGCAGTACTTC. Its protein product is CASSLVGGTRVQQYF.

A few counts support this clone. The chain combines TRBV7-9 with TRBJ1-1; D remains unclear. V lost 2 bases, J lost 5 bases, and 12 bases lay in between. In germline, CDR1 is SEHNR, CDR2 FQNEAQ (reference sequence). The CDR3 has 14 amino acids. CDR3 nucleotides: TGTGCCAGCAGCTTAATCGACGGGGTAACTGAAGCTTTCTTT. This sequence encodes CASSLIDGVTEAFF.

J is TRBJ2-7 and V is TRBV27, with 13 bases identical to TRBD2. Germline trimming cut 2 bases from V and 4 bases from J; bases unmatched to any gene: 2. This CDR3 spans 15 amino acids. Per the germline V gene, CDR1 is MNHEY and CDR2 is SMNVEV (reference sequence). In DNA form, the CDR3 reads TGTGCCAGCAGTTTACGGACTAGCGGGGGATACGAGCAGTACTTC. It is translated as CASSLRTSGGYEQYF.

The chain is built from TRBV2 and TRBJ1-5; D not resolved. V shed 7 bases and J shed 1 base, with 8 bases lying between them. The CDR3 contains 13 residues. Germline CDR1 and CDR2: SNHLY and FYNNEI. DNA of the CDR3: TGTGCCAGCAAGGTGGAGAGCAATCAGCCCCAGCATTTT. Translating gives CASKVESNQPQHF.

The V gene is TRBV5-6, the J gene TRBJ1-2; D remains ambiguous. The CDR3 spans 15 residues. Between the trimmed V and J ends, which lost 0 bases and 4 bases, there was a span of 13 bases. CDR1 and CDR2 from the germline V gene are SGHDT and YYEEEE. The CDR3 is CASSLEVRESYGYTF. CDR3 DNA: TGTGCCAGCAGCTTGGAAGTGAGAGAGAGCTATGGCTACACCTTC.

V gene TRBV6-1 combines with J gene TRBJ2-5, with 9 bases aligning to TRBD1. Germline V gene data show CDR1 as MNHNS and CDR2 as SASEGT. The CDR3 extends over 16 amino acids. J lost 5 bases, V lost 0 bases, and 7 bases had no gene match. CDR3 nucleotide sequence: TGTGCCAGCAGTGAAGCGAGGACAGGGGCCCAGGAGACCCAGTACTTC. It is translated as CASSEARTGAQETQYF.

The chain carries TRBV6-5 and TRBJ1-2; possible D gene TRBD1, 5 bases. V gave up 9 bases and J gave up 0 bases, with 14 bases separating them. Per germline, CDR1 MNHEY and CDR2 SVGAGI. The CDR3 is 14 residues long. CDR3 in amino acids: CASVREAPNYGYTF. Written as DNA, the CDR3 is TGTGCCAGTGTCAGGGAGGCTCCTAACTATGGCTACACCTTC.

This chain links TRBV11-2 with TRBJ2-7; 10 bases agree with TRBD2. V lost 1 base, J lost 6 bases, and 9 bases stayed unmatched. Germline V CDR1 and CDR2: SGHAT, FQNNGV. The CDR3 sequence is 16 residues long. The CDR3 DNA sequence: TGTGCCAGCAGCTTAGTCTCTAGCGGGAGATTGGTCGAGCAGTACTTC. It translates to CASSLVSSGRLVEQYF. Looking up the rest from reference TRBV11-2 and TRBJ2-7 gives the full variable domain: EAGVAQSPRYKIIEKRQSVAFWCNPISGHATLYWYQQILGQGPKLLIQFQNNGVVDDSQLPKDRFSAERLKGVDSTLKIQPAKLEDSAVYLCASSLVSSGRLVEQYFGPGTRLTVT.

The chain combines TRBV9 with TRBJ2-1; 10 bases line up with TRBD2. Germline V gene sequence: CDR1 SGDLS, CDR2 YYNGEE. Trimming took 3 bases from V and 6 from J; bases not matched to a gene: 12. The CDR3 sequence is 17 residues long. The CDR3 is CASSALAGVRAGNEQFF. Written as DNA, the CDR3 is TGTGCCAGCAGCGCGCTAGCGGGGGTCCGGGCTGGCAATGAGCAGTTCTTC.

Written as DNA, the CDR3 is TGTGCCAGCAGAAGGACCGGGGATTACACAGATACGCAGTATTTT. Encoded protein: CASRRTGDYTDTQYF. The rearrangement links TRBV6-5 to TRBJ2-3; the D gene is possibly TRBD2 (5 bases). The CDR3 loop spans 15 amino acids. Germline V lookup: CDR1 MNHEY, CDR2 SVGAGI. The V and J ends lost 6 bases and 2 bases respectively, with 15 bases between them.

J is TRBJ2-5 and V is TRBV2, with D possibly being TRBD2 (6 bases). Germline CDR1 and CDR2: SNHLY and FYNNEI. The V end lost 4 bases, the J end lost 9 bases, and 9 bases lay between the germline ends. The CDR3 has 11 amino acids. The CDR3 DNA is TGTGCCAGCAGTGTAGGGGAGGCCCAGTACTTC. Encoded protein: CASSVGEAQYF.